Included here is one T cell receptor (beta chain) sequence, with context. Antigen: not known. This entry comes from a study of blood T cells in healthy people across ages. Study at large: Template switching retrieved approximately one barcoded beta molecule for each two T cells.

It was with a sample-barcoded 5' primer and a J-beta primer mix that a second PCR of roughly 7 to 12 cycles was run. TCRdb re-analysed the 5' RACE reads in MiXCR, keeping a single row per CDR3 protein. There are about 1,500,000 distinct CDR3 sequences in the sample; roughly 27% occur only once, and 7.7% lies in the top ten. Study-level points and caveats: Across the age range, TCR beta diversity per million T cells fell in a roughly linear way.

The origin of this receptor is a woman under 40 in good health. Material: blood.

DNA for the CDR3: TGTGCCAGCAGACAGGGGGCAGGTGGAAAACTGTTTTTT. This sequence encodes CASRQGAGGKLFF. J is TRBJ1-4 and V is TRBV25-1; 9 bases align to TRBD1. From germline, CDR1 is MGHDK and CDR2 SYGVNS. V shed 6 bases, J shed 10 bases, and the junction held 6 bases outside the gene matches. The CDR3 is 13 amino acids.